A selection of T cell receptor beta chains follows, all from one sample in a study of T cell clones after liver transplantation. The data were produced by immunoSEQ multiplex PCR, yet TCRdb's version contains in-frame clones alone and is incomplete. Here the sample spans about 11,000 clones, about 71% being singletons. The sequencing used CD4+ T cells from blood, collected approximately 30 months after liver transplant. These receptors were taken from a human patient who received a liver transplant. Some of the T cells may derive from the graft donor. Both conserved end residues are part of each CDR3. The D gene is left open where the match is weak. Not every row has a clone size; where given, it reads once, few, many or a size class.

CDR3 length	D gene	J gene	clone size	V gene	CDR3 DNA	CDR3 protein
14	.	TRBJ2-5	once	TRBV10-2	TGCGCCAGCAGTGAGTGGGGGCGCAGGGAGACCCAGTACTTC	CASSEWGRRETQYF
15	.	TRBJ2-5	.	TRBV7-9	TGTGCCAGCAGCTCCGAGGTGACCTTAAAAAAGACCCAGTACTTC	CASSSEVTLKKTQYF
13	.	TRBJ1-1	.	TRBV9	TGTGCCAGCAGCGTAAGGGGGTTTGGTGAAGCTTTCTTT	CASSVRGFGEAFF
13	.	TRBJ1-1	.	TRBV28	TGTGCCAGCAGTCTCGGACTAAGCACTGAAGCTTTCTTT	CASSLGLSTEAFF
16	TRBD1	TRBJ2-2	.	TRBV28	TGTGCCAGTTTAACAGGGGGCCGAGCCTTTACCGGGGAGCTGTTTTTT	CASLTGGRAFTGELFF
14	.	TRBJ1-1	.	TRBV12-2	TGTGCAAGTCGCGACCGGGACAGGGAATGGGAAGCTTTCTTT	CASRDRDREWEAFF
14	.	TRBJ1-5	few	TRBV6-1	TGTGCCAGCAGTGAAATTGGTTTTAACCAGCCCCAGCATTTT	CASSEIGFNQPQHF
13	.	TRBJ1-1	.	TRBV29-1	TGCAGCGTTGAAAAAACGGGGGGGACTGAAGCTTTCTTT	CSVEKTGGTEAFF
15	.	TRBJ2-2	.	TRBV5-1	TGCGCCAGCACCCCCTATGGGGGGAACACCGGGGAGCTGTTTTTT	CASTPYGGNTGELFF
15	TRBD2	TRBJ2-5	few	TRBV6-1	TGTGCCAGCCATACCTTTGGGGGGGAGGAGGAGACCCAGTACTTC	CASHTFGGEEETQYF
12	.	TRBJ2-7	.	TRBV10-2	TGCGCCAGCAGTGAGTGGGGTTACGAGCAGTACTTC	CASSEWGYEQYF
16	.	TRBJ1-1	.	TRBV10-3	TGTGCCATCAGTGAAATCCCTAACGACAAGAACACTGAAGCTTTCTTT	CAISEIPNDKNTEAFF
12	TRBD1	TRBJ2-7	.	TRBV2	TGTGCCAGCAAACAGGGGGCCCTCGAGCAGTACTTC	CASKQGALEQYF
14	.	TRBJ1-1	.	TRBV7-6	TGTGCCAGCAGCTCAGGGGAAGGTACAACTGAAGCTTTCTTT	CASSSGEGTTEAFF
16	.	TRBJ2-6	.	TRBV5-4	TGTGCCAGCAGCTTCCCAGGGGTCTCTGGGGCCAACGTCCTGACTTTC	CASSFPGVSGANVLTF
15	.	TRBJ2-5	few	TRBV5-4	TGTGCCAGCAGCTTAAACACTATGAGTGGAGAGACCCAGTACTTC	CASSLNTMSGETQYF
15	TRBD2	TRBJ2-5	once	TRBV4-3	TGCGCCAGCAGCCAAGGGAGCGGGAGCGGGGAGACCCAGTACTTC	CASSQGSGSGETQYF
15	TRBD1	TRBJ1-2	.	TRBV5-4	TGTGCCAGCAGTTATTCTGGGACAGGGGAAGAAGGCTACACCTTC	CASSYSGTGEEGYTF
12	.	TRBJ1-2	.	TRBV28	TGTGCCAGCAGTGACTCAGGTAACGGCTACACCTTC	CASSDSGNGYTF
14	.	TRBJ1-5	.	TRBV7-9	TGTGCCAGCAGCCCACAGGGACCGAGTCAGCCCCAGCATTTT	CASSPQGPSQPQHF
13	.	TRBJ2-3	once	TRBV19	TGTGCCAGTAGTATATGGAGCACAGATACGCAGTATTTT	CASSIWSTDTQYF
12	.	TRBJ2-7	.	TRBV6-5	TGTGCCAGACCGGAGCGCCCCTACGAGCAGTACTTC	CARPERPYEQYF
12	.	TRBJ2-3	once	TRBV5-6	TGTGCCAGCAGCTTCTATCTGGATACGCAGTATTTT	CASSFYLDTQYF
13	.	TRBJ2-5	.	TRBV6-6	TGTGCCAGCAGTTACTCCCGGACCCTCCAGGAGTACTTC	CASSYSRTLQEYF
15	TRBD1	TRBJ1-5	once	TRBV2	TGTGCCAGCAGTTTAGGGACAGGGGCCAATCAGCCCCAGCATTTT	CASSLGTGANQPQHF
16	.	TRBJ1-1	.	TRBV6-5	TGTGCCAGCAGTTCTGAGGAGGGGCGGCTGAACACTGAAGCTTTCTTT	CASSSEEGRLNTEAFF
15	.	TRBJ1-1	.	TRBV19	TGTGCCAGTAGTATAGGTTTGGGGATCAACACTGAAGCTTTCTTT	CASSIGLGINTEAFF
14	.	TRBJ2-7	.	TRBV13	TGTGCCAGCAGCCTATTTACGCGGACGGACGAGCAGTACTTC	CASSLFTRTDEQYF
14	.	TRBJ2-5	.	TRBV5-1	TGCGCCAGCAGCTGGCAGTTTGATGGAGAGACCCAGTACTTC	CASSWQFDGETQYF
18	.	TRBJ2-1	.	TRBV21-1	TGTGCCAGCAGCAACATGCTACTCAGGGGGCTCGCCTACAATGAGCAGTTCTTC	CASSNMLLRGLAYNEQFF
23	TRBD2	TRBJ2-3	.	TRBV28	TGTGCCAGCAGCTACAACTACCCACTAGCGGGGGAAGTGACTCAAGACTACACAGATACGCAGTATTTT	CASSYNYPLAGEVTQDYTDTQYF
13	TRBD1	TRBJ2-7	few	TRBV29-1	TGCAGCGCTGGGGACAGCCAAACCTACGAGCAGTACTTC	CSAGDSQTYEQYF
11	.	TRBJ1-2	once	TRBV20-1	TGCAGTGCGGAAGGGGTTTCTGGCTACACCTTC	CSAEGVSGYTF
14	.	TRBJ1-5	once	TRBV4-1	TGCGCCAGCAGCCAAGGCACAGGCAATCAGCCCCAGCATTTT	CASSQGTGNQPQHF
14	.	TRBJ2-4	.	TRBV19	TGTGCCAGTAGTATGGGGGAGTCAGAAAACATTCAGTACTTC	CASSMGESENIQYF
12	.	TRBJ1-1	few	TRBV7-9	TGTGCCAGCAGCCATATGAACACTGAAGCTTTCTTT	CASSHMNTEAFF
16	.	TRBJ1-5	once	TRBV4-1	TGCGCCAGCAGCCAAGAAACGGGGCGTTTCAATCAGCCCCAGCATTTT	CASSQETGRFNQPQHF
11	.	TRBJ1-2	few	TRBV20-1	TGCAGTGCTAGGGGGCGTACAGGCTACACCTTC	CSARGRTGYTF
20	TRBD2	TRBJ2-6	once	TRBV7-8	TGTGCCAGCAGCTTAGGGTTCACTACTAGCGGGAGGCCTGGGGCCAACGTCCTGACTTTC	CASSLGFTTSGRPGANVLTF
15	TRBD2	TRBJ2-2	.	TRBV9	TGTGCCAGCAGCAATAGCGGGGGATACACCGGGGAGCTGTTTTTT	CASSNSGGYTGELFF
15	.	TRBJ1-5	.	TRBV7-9	TGTGCCAGCAGCTCCGGGACGGAGCATAATCAGCCCCAGCATTTT	CASSSGTEHNQPQHF
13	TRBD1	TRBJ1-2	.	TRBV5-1	TGCGCCAGCGCTATCTCAGGGGGAGATGGCTACACCTTC	CASAISGGDGYTF
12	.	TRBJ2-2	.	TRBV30	TGTGCCTGGATCGCCCGCACCGGGGAGCTGTTTTTT	CAWIARTGELFF
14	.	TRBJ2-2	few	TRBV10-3	TGTGCCATCAACTCCGGGGGTAACACCGGGGAGCTGTTTTTT	CAINSGGNTGELFF
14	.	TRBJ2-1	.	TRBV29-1	TGCAGCTATCTCGGTGGCATCATTGACAATGAGCAGTTCTTC	CSYLGGIIDNEQFF
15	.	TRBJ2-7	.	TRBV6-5	TGTGCCAGCAGTTACTACGGGGGAACTTCCTACGAGCAGTACTTC	CASSYYGGTSYEQYF
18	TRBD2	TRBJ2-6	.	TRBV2	TGTGCCAGCAGTGGGGGGAGCGGGACCATCTCTGGGGCCAACGTCCTGACTTTC	CASSGGSGTISGANVLTF
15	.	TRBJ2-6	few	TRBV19	TGTGCCAGTAGTATATACCCTCCTGGGGCCAACGTCCTGACTTTC	CASSIYPPGANVLTF
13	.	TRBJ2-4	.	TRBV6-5	TGTGCCAGCAGTTACGAGGGGAAAAACATTCAGTACTTC	CASSYEGKNIQYF
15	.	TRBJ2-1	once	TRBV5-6	TGTGCCAGCAGCTTGGTGTCAGGGAGAAACAATGAGCAGTTCTTC	CASSLVSGRNNEQFF
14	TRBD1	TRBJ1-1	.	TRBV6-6	TGTGCCAGCAGCCGAGGGACAGGGATGACTGAAGCTTTCTTT	CASSRGTGMTEAFF
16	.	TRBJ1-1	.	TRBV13	TGTGCCAGCAGGCCCTCTCCGGGGGGGCCCGTTACTGAAGCTTTCTTT	CASRPSPGGPVTEAFF
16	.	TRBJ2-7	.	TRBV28	TGTGCCAGCAGTTTATACCCGACAATGGGGGAGCGCGAGCAGTACTTC	CASSLYPTMGEREQYF
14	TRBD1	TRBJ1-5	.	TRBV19	TGTGCCAGTAGGCCGACAGGGGGCAATCAGCCCCAGCATTTT	CASRPTGGNQPQHF
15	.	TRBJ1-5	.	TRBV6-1	TGTGCCAGCAGTCTGGACAGCTATAGCAATCAGCCCCAGCATTTT	CASSLDSYSNQPQHF
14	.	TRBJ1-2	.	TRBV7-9	TGTGCCAGCAGCTCCACAGTTGATGGGGATGGCTACACCTTC	CASSSTVDGDGYTF
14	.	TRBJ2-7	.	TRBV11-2	TGTGCCAGCAGCACACAGACCATAACCTACGAGCAGTACTTC	CASSTQTITYEQYF
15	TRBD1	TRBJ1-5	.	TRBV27	TGTGCCAGCAGTTGGACAGGTTATAGCAATCAGCCCCAGCATTTT	CASSWTGYSNQPQHF
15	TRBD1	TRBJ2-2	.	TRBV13	TGTGCCAGCAGCATCCAGGGGGTCGCGATCGGGGAGCTGTTTTTT	CASSIQGVAIGELFF
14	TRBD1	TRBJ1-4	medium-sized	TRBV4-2	TGTGCCAGCAGCCAAGCCCAGGGGGCTGAAAAACTGTTTTTT	CASSQAQGAEKLFF